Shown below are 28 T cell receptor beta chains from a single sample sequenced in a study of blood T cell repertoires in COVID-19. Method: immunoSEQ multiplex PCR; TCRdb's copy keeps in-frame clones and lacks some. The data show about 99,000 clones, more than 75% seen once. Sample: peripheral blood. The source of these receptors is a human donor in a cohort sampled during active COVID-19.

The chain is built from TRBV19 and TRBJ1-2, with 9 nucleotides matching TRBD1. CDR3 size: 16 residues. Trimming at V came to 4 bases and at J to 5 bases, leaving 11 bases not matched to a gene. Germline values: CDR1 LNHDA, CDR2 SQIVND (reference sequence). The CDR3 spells CASSSTGGLIGYGYTF. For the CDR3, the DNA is TGTGCCAGTAGTAGCACAGGGGGCTTGATAGGTTATGGCTACACCTTC.

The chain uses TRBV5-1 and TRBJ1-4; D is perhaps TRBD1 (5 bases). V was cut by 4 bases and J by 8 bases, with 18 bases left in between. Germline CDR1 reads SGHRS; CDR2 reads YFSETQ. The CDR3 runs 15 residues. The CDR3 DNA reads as TGCGCCAGCAGCCCTTTTGGTGAGGACACAGAAAAACTGTTTTTT. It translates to CASSPFGEDTEKLFF. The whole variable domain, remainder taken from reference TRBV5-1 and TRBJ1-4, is KAGVTQTPRYLIKTRGQQVTLSCSPISGHRSVSWYQQTPGQGLQFLFEYFSETQRNKGNFPGRFSGRQFSNSRSEMNVSTLELGDSALYLCASSPFGEDTEKLFFGSGTQLSVL.

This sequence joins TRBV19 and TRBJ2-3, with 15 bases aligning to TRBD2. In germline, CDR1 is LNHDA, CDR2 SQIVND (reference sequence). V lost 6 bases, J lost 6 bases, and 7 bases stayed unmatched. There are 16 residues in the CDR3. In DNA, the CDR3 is TGTGCCAGTAGACCACGGACTAGCGGGGGGGCGGATACGCAGTATTTT. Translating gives CASRPRTSGGADTQYF.

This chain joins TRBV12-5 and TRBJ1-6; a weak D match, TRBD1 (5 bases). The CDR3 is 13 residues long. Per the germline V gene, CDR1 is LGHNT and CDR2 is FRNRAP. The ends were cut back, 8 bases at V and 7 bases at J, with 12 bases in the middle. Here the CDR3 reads CASNLGRNSPLHF. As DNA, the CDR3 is TGTGCTAGTAACCTGGGGCGGAATTCACCCCTCCACTTT.

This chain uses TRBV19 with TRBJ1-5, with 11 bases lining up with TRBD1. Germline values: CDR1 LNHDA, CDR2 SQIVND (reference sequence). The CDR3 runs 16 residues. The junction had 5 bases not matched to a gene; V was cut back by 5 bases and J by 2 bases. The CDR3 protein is CASSSWTGGGNQPQHF. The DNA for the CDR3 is TGTGCCAGTAGTTCTTGGACAGGGGGCGGCAATCAGCCCCAGCATTTT. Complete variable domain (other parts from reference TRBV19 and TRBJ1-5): DGGITQSPKYLFRKEGQNVTLSCEQNLNHDAMYWYRQDPGQGLRLIYYSQIVNDFQKGDIAEGYSVSREKKESFPLTVTSAQKNPTAFYLCASSSWTGGGNQPQHFGDGTRLSIL.

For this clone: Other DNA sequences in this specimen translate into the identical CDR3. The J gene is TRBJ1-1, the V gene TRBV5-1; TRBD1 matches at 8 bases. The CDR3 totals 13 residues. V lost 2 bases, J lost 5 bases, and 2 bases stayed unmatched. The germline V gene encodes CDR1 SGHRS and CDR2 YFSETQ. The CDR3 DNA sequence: TGCGCCAGCAGCTTTCAGGGGGCAACTGAAGCTTTCTTT. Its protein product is CASSFQGATEAFF.

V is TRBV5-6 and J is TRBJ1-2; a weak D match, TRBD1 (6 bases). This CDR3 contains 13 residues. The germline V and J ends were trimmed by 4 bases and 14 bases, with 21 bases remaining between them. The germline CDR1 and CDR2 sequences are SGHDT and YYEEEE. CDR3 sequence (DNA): TGTGCCAGCAGCCACCCCAGGGGCTTAAGAGAGACCTTC. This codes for CASSHPRGLRETF.

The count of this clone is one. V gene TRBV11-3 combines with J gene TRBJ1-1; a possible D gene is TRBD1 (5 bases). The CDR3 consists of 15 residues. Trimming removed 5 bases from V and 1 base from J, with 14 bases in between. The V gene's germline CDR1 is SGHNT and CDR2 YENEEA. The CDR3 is CASSPRTGWNTEAFF. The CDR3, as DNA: TGTGCCAGCAGCCCCCGCACAGGCTGGAACACTGAAGCTTTCTTT.

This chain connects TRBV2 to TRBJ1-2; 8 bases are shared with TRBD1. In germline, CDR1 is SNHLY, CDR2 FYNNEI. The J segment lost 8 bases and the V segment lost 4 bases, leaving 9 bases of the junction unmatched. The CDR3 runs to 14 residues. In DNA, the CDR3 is TGTGCCAGCAGTGTCACAGGGGGATTTCGCGGCTACACCTTC. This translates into CASSVTGGFRGYTF.

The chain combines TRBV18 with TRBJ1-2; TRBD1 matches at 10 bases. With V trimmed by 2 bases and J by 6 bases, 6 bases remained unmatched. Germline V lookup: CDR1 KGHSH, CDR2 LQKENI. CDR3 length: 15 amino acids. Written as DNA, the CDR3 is TGTGCCAGCTCACCAATGGAAGGGACAGGGGATGGCTACACCTTC. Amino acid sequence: CASSPMEGTGDGYTF.

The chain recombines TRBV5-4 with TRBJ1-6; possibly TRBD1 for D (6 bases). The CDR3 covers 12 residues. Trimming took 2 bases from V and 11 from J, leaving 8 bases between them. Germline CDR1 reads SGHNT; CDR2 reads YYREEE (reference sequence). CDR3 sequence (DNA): TGTGCCAGCAGCTTCCCAGGGGCACCCCTCCACTTT. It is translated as CASSFPGAPLHF.

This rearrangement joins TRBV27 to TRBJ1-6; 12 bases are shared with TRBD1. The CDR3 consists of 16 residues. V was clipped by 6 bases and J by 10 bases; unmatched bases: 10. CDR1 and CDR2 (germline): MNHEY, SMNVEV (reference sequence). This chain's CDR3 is CASSFGRDRGQSPLHF. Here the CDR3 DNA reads TGTGCCAGCAGCTTTGGACGGGACAGGGGGCAATCACCCCTCCACTTT.

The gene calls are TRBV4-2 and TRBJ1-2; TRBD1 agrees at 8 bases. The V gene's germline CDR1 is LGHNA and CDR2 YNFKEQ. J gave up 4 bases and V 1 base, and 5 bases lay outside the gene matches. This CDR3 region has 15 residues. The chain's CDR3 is CASSQAGQDSYGYTF. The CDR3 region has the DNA TGTGCCAGCAGCCAAGCGGGACAGGATTCCTATGGCTACACCTTC.

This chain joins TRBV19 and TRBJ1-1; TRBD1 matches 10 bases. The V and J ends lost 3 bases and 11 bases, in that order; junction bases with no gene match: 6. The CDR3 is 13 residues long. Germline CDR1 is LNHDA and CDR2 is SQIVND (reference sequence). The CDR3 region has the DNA TGTGCCAGTAGTATGGACAGGGGGTTGTTTGCTTTCTTT. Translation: CASSMDRGLFAFF.

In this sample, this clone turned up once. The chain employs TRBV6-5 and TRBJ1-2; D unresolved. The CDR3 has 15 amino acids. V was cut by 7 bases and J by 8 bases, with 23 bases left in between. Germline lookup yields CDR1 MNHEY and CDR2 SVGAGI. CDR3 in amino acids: CASTSTFSTPGGYTF. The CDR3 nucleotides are TGTGCCAGCACCTCTACCTTCTCTACACCGGGAGGCTACACCTTC.

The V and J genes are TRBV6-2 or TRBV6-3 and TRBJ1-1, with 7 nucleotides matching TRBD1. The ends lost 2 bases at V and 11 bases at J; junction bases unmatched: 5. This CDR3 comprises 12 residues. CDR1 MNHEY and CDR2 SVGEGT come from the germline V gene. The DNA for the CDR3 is TGTGCCAGCAGTTACAATACAGGGGACGCTTTCTTT. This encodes CASSYNTGDAFF.

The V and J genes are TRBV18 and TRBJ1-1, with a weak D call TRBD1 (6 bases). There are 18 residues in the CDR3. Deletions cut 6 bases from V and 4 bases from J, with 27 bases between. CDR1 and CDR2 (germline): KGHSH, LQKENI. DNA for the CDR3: TGTGCCAGCTCCCCCAAGACCGGGGGGCGGTTGTTGGGCACTGAAGCTTTCTTT. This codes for CASSPKTGGRLLGTEAFF.

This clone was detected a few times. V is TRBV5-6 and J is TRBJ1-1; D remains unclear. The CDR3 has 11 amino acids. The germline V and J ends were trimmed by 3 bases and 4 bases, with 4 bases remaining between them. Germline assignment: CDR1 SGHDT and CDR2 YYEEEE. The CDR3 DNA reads TGTGCCAGCAGCTCTCCCACTGAAGCTTTCTTT. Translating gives CASSSPTEAFF.

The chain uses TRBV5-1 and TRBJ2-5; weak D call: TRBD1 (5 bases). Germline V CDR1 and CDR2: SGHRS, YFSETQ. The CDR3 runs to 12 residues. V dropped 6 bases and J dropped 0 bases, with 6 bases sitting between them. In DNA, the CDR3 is TGCGCCAGCACCAGGGACCAAGAGACCCAGTACTTC. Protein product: CASTRDQETQYF.

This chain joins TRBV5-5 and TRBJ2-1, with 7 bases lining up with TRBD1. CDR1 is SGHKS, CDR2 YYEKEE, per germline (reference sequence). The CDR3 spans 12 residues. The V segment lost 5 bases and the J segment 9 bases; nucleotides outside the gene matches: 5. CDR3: CASSTGESEQFF. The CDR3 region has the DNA TGTGCCAGCAGTACAGGGGAGAGTGAGCAGTTCTTC.

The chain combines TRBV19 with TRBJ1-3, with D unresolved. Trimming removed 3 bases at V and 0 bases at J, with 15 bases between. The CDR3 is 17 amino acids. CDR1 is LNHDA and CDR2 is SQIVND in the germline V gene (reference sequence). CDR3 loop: CASSIRLTLGSGNTIYF. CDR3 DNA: TGTGCCAGTAGTATCCGACTCACATTGGGCTCTGGAAACACCATATATTTT.

For the CDR3, the DNA is TGTGCCAGCAGTTACCGGTCTTATAATTCACCCCTCCACTTT. Translating gives CASSYRSYNSPLHF. This chain uses TRBV6-5 with TRBJ1-6, with D unclear. CDR3 size: 14 residues. CDR1 is MNHEY and CDR2 is SVGAGI in the germline V gene. Trimming removed 2 bases at V and 4 bases at J, with 6 bases between.

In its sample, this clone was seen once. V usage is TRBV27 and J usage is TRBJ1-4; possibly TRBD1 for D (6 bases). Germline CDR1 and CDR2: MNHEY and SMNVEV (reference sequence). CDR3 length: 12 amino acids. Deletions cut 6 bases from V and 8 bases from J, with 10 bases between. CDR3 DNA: TGTGCCAGCAGAAGGGGGATCGAAAAACTGTTTTTT. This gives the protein CASRRGIEKLFF.

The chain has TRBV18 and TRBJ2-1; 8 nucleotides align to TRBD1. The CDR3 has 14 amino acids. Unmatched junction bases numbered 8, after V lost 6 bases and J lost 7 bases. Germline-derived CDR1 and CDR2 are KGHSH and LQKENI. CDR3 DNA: TGTGCCAGCTCGGGGGGACAGGATGTTAATGAGCAGTTCTTC. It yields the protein CASSGGQDVNEQFF.

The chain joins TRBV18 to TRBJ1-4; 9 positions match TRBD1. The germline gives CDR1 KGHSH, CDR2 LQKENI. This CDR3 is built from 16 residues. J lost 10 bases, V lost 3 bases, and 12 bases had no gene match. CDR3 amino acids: CASSPQRGTGLGKLFF. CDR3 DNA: TGTGCCAGCTCACCCCAACGCGGGACAGGGTTGGGAAAACTGTTTTTT.

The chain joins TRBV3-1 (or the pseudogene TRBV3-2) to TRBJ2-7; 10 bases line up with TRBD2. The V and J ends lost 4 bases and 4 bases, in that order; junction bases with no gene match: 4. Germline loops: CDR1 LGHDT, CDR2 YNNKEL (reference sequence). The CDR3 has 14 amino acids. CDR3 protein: CASSRAGGQYEQYF. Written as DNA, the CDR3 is TGTGCCAGCAGCCGAGCGGGGGGGCAGTACGAGCAGTACTTC.

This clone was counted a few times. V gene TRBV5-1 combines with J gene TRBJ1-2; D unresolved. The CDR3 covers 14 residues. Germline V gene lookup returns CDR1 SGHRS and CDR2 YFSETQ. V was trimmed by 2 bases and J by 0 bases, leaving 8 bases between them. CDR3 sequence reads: CASSLASTNYGYTF. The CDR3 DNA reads TGCGCCAGCAGCTTAGCGAGCACTAACTATGGCTACACCTTC.

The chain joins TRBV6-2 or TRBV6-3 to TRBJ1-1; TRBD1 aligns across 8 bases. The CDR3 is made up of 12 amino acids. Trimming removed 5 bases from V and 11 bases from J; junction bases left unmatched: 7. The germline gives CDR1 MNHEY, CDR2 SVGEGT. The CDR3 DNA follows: TGTGCCAGCAGTAACCGGACAGGGCGGGCTTTCTTT. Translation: CASSNRTGRAFF.